Detailed here is one T cell receptor (beta chain). These data originate in a study of T cell responses to AZD1222 COVID-19 vaccine. Some clones are missing from TCRdb's copy, which holds only in-frame ones; the method was immunoSEQ multiplex PCR. Of about 140,000 clones in the sample, 75% to 95% were seen once. Unmatched junction bases numbered 1, after V lost 2 bases and J lost 6 bases. CDR3 size: 13 residues. The V gene's germline CDR1 is MNHNS and CDR2 SASEGT. This rearrangement joins TRBV6-1 to TRBJ1-2; 9 bases line up with TRBD1. The starting material was peripheral blood, obtained on day 0 of AZD1222 vaccination. This receptor was obtained from an adult in good health. The CDR3 DNA is TGTGCCAGCAGTGAATGGGACAGGGATGGCTACACCTTC. Translating gives CASSEWDRDGYTF.